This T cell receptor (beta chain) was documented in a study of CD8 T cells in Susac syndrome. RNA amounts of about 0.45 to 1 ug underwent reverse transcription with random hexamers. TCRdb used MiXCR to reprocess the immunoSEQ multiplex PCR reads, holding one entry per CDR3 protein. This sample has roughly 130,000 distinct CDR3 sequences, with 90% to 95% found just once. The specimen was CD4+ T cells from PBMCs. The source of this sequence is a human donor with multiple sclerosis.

This CDR3 is CALAGGRDNEQFF. In DNA, the CDR3 is TGTGCTTTAGCGGGAGGGAGGGACAATGAGCAGTTCTTC. The chain couples TRBV30 to TRBJ2-1, with TRBD2 matching over 11 bases. The CDR3 spans 13 residues. CDR1 and CDR2 (germline): GTSNPN, SVGIG (reference sequence).